The present T cell receptor beta chain was sequenced within a study of early T cells in non-severe SARS-CoV-2 infection. Study summary: Sequencing of bulk RNA from unsorted whole blood was done, without chain pairing.

There are 13 residues in the CDR3. V was shortened by 3 bases and J by 5 bases, with 10 bases between the two germline ends. Germline V gene lookup returns CDR1 SGHTA and CDR2 FQGNSA. Study outcomes and limitations: Clonotype matching in VDJdb favored anti-spike CD8 responses and did not capture private and CD4 specificities.

As part of library construction, unique molecular identifiers were attached to individual cDNA molecules. TCRdb reanalysed the 5' RACE reads using MiXCR and keeps one entry per CDR3 protein. The sample carries 30,000 or so distinct CDR3 sequences, roughly 6.6% recorded once. This clonotype has ten or more counts. Its antigen is currently unknown. The gene calls are TRBV7-2 and TRBJ2-5; D may match TRBD1 or TRBD2 (5 bases each). The sample was whole blood. The TCR comes from an adult who was a healthcare worker with PCR-confirmed SARS-CoV-2 infection or an uninfected control (not recorded which). CDR3 loop: CASSFEGLETQYF. The CDR3 DNA sequence: TGTGCCAGCAGCTTTGAGGGGTTGGAGACCCAGTACTTC.